Listed below are T cell receptor beta chains from one sample, sequenced in a study of OX40 agonist ivuxolimab in advanced cancers. Sequenced by immunoSEQ multiplex PCR; TCRdb stores in-frame clones only, minus some. This table has more than 45,000 clones, around 90% appearing once. The sample was CD4+ or CD8+ T cells sorted from blood, taken in a trial of the OX40 agonist ivuxolimab. The receptors stem from an adult with an advanced solid tumor such as melanoma, head and neck, liver or kidney cancer. CDR3s include the opening cysteine and the closing phenylalanine or tryptophan. The order of the fields is V gene, clone size, J gene, D gene, CDR3 protein, CDR3 DNA. A D gene is named only where the DNA matches it firmly. Clone size is shown for a subset of rows, as once, few, many or a class of expanded clone.

V gene: TRBV27
clone size: -
J gene: TRBJ2-7
D gene: -
CDR3 protein: CASRHGGPGEQYF
CDR3 DNA: TGTGCCAGTCGCCACGGGGGGCCTGGGGAGCAGTACTTC

V gene: TRBV19
clone size: -
J gene: TRBJ2-5
D gene: -
CDR3 protein: CASSIVGGAKEETQYF
CDR3 DNA: TGTGCCAGTAGTATAGTAGGGGGGGCCAAGGAAGAGACCCAGTACTTC

V gene: TRBV29-1
clone size: -
J gene: TRBJ1-1
D gene: -
CDR3 protein: CSVGKDREAFF
CDR3 DNA: TGCAGCGTTGGAAAGGACCGTGAAGCTTTCTTT

V gene: TRBV13
clone size: -
J gene: TRBJ2-7
D gene: -
CDR3 protein: CASSLGQSPTYEQYF
CDR3 DNA: TGTGCCAGCAGCTTAGGGCAGTCCCCAACCTACGAGCAGTACTTC

V gene: TRBV6-4
clone size: -
J gene: TRBJ2-7
D gene: -
CDR3 protein: CASSEVGGAGNEQYF
CDR3 DNA: TGTGCCAGCAGTGAAGTTGGGGGGGCAGGGAACGAGCAGTACTTC

V gene: TRBV5-6
clone size: -
J gene: TRBJ2-7
D gene: TRBD1
CDR3 protein: CASSVGTGGDYEQYF
CDR3 DNA: TGTGCCAGCAGCGTCGGGACAGGGGGTGACTACGAGCAGTACTTC

V gene: TRBV13
clone size: -
J gene: TRBJ2-7
D gene: -
CDR3 protein: CAGKLMWGKGEQYF
CDR3 DNA: TGTGCCGGCAAGCTTATGTGGGGTAAAGGGGAGCAGTACTTC

V gene: TRBV18
clone size: -
J gene: TRBJ1-2
D gene: -
CDR3 protein: CASSPDGNYGYTF
CDR3 DNA: TGTGCCAGCTCACCAGACGGGAACTATGGCTACACCTTC

V gene: TRBV7-2
clone size: -
J gene: TRBJ2-7
D gene: -
CDR3 protein: CASSPYGGSYEQYF
CDR3 DNA: TGTGCCAGCAGCCCGTACGGGGGCTCCTACGAGCAGTACTTC

V gene: TRBV19
clone size: -
J gene: TRBJ1-5
D gene: -
CDR3 protein: CASSTTTNQPQHF
CDR3 DNA: TGTGCCAGTAGTACGACAACTAATCAGCCCCAGCATTTT

V gene: TRBV13
clone size: -
J gene: TRBJ2-1
D gene: -
CDR3 protein: CASSKAGDPYNEQFF
CDR3 DNA: TGTGCCAGCAGCAAAGCAGGGGACCCTTACAATGAGCAGTTCTTC

V gene: TRBV30
clone size: -
J gene: TRBJ2-7
D gene: TRBD1
CDR3 protein: CACDRGYHEQYF
CDR3 DNA: TGTGCCTGTGACAGGGGGTACCACGAGCAGTACTTC

V gene: TRBV19
clone size: -
J gene: TRBJ1-2
D gene: -
CDR3 protein: CASSISAGDNYGYTF
CDR3 DNA: TGTGCCAGTAGTATTTCGGCAGGCGATAACTATGGCTACACCTTC

V gene: TRBV10-3
clone size: -
J gene: TRBJ2-7
D gene: -
CDR3 protein: CAISLGYEQYF
CDR3 DNA: TGTGCCATCAGCCTAGGGTACGAGCAGTACTTC

V gene: TRBV4-3
clone size: -
J gene: TRBJ1-2
D gene: -
CDR3 protein: CASSQKANGYYGYTF
CDR3 DNA: TGCGCCAGCAGCCAAAAAGCGAATGGGTACTATGGCTACACCTTC

V gene: TRBV4-1
clone size: -
J gene: TRBJ2-7
D gene: TRBD1
CDR3 protein: CASSQEHRGYEQYF
CDR3 DNA: TGCGCCAGCAGCCAAGAACACAGGGGGTACGAGCAGTACTTC

V gene: TRBV7-2
clone size: once
J gene: TRBJ2-1
D gene: TRBD2
CDR3 protein: CASSLGRGVNEQFF
CDR3 DNA: TGTGCCAGCAGCTTAGGGCGGGGGGTTAATGAGCAGTTCTTC

V gene: TRBV4-3
clone size: -
J gene: TRBJ2-7
D gene: -
CDR3 protein: CASSQVTGAGYEQYF
CDR3 DNA: TGCGCCAGCAGCCAAGTGACCGGGGCTGGGTACGAGCAGTACTTC

V gene: TRBV29-1
clone size: -
J gene: TRBJ1-4
D gene: -
CDR3 protein: CSVYRTDEDGKLFF
CDR3 DNA: TGCAGCGTTTACCGGACTGACGAGGACGGAAAACTGTTTTTT

V gene: TRBV27
clone size: -
J gene: TRBJ1-2
D gene: -
CDR3 protein: CASSLRGAYNYGYTF
CDR3 DNA: TGTGCCAGCAGCCTGCGTGGGGCTTATAACTATGGCTACACCTTC

V gene: TRBV6-5
clone size: -
J gene: TRBJ1-1
D gene: -
CDR3 protein: CASETYGDTEAFF
CDR3 DNA: TGTGCCAGCGAGACCTACGGAGACACTGAAGCTTTCTTT

V gene: TRBV6-5
clone size: once
J gene: TRBJ2-1
D gene: -
CDR3 protein: CASSGGTLYNEQFF
CDR3 DNA: TGTGCCAGCAGCGGAGGCACCCTCTACAATGAGCAGTTCTTC

V gene: TRBV29-1
clone size: -
J gene: TRBJ2-1
D gene: -
CDR3 protein: CSVGERSSYNEQFF
CDR3 DNA: TGCAGCGTTGGCGAGCGGAGCTCCTACAATGAGCAGTTCTTC

V gene: TRBV6-1
clone size: -
J gene: TRBJ2-2
D gene: -
CDR3 protein: CASSAGPPDSRTGELFF
CDR3 DNA: TGTGCCAGCAGTGCAGGACCGCCGGACAGTCGCACCGGGGAGCTGTTTTTT

V gene: TRBV6-5
clone size: -
J gene: TRBJ1-2
D gene: -
CDR3 protein: CASTFLFLANYGYTF
CDR3 DNA: TGTGCCAGCACCTTTCTCTTCCTGGCTAACTATGGCTACACCTTC

V gene: TRBV27
clone size: -
J gene: TRBJ1-2
D gene: -
CDR3 protein: CASSLYGTGEYGYTF
CDR3 DNA: TGTGCCAGCAGTCTCTACGGGACTGGAGAATATGGCTACACCTTC

V gene: TRBV5-5
clone size: -
J gene: TRBJ2-7
D gene: -
CDR3 protein: CASSLEVQGRYEQYF
CDR3 DNA: TGTGCCAGCAGCTTGGAGGTACAGGGCCGCTACGAGCAGTACTTC

V gene: TRBV28
clone size: once
J gene: TRBJ2-1
D gene: -
CDR3 protein: CASSFVGSAYNEQFF
CDR3 DNA: TGTGCCAGCAGTTTCGTCGGGTCGGCCTACAATGAGCAGTTCTTC

V gene: TRBV9
clone size: -
J gene: TRBJ2-5
D gene: TRBD2
CDR3 protein: CASSDGTSGGQETQYF
CDR3 DNA: TGTGCCAGCAGCGACGGGACTAGCGGGGGTCAAGAGACCCAGTACTTC

V gene: TRBV27
clone size: -
J gene: TRBJ1-2
D gene: -
CDR3 protein: CASSQAAYFGYTF
CDR3 DNA: TGTGCCAGCAGTCAGGCCGCCTATTTCGGCTACACCTTC

V gene: TRBV4-1
clone size: -
J gene: TRBJ2-5
D gene: -
CDR3 protein: CASSQEGRVVETQYF
CDR3 DNA: TGCGCCAGCAGCCAAGAGGGCAGGGTAGTTGAGACCCAGTACTTC

V gene: TRBV5-6
clone size: -
J gene: TRBJ2-7
D gene: -
CDR3 protein: CASSLVGQYTSEQYF
CDR3 DNA: TGTGCCAGCAGCTTGGTCGGGCAGTACACCTCCGAGCAGTACTTC

V gene: TRBV21-1
clone size: -
J gene: TRBJ2-1
D gene: -
CDR3 protein: CASSKDWDTNNEQFF
CDR3 DNA: TGTGCCAGCAGCAAAGACTGGGACACTAACAATGAGCAGTTCTTC

V gene: TRBV19
clone size: -
J gene: TRBJ1-2
D gene: TRBD1
CDR3 protein: CASSMSSGTGLGYTF
CDR3 DNA: TGTGCCAGTAGTATGTCGTCCGGGACAGGGCTAGGCTACACCTTC

V gene: TRBV5-1
clone size: once
J gene: TRBJ2-7
D gene: -
CDR3 protein: CASSSGLEQYF
CDR3 DNA: TGCGCCAGCAGCTCTGGTCTCGAGCAGTACTTC

V gene: TRBV5-5
clone size: few
J gene: TRBJ1-1
D gene: -
CDR3 protein: CASSPIDTEAFF
CDR3 DNA: TGTGCCAGCAGCCCCATTGACACTGAAGCTTTCTTT

V gene: TRBV4-1
clone size: -
J gene: TRBJ2-7
D gene: TRBD2
CDR3 protein: CASSQTILASLYF
CDR3 DNA: TGCGCCAGCAGCCAAACTATACTAGCGAGTCTCTACTTC

V gene: TRBV9
clone size: -
J gene: TRBJ2-1
D gene: -
CDR3 protein: CASSYEYAGGANEQFF
CDR3 DNA: TGTGCCAGCAGTTACGAATACGCAGGGGGGGCGAATGAGCAGTTCTTC

V gene: TRBV11-2
clone size: once
J gene: TRBJ2-2
D gene: TRBD1
CDR3 protein: CASSLGTGAVGELFF
CDR3 DNA: TGTGCCAGCAGCTTAGGGACAGGGGCTGTCGGGGAGCTGTTTTTT

V gene: TRBV9
clone size: once
J gene: TRBJ2-7
D gene: -
CDR3 protein: CASSPDLLGYEQYF
CDR3 DNA: TGTGCCAGCAGCCCCGACCTACTAGGCTACGAGCAGTACTTC

V gene: TRBV7-2
clone size: few
J gene: TRBJ2-7
D gene: -
CDR3 protein: CASSYAPGGYEQYF
CDR3 DNA: TGTGCCAGCAGCTACGCCCCTGGGGGCTACGAGCAGTACTTC

V gene: TRBV4-1
clone size: -
J gene: TRBJ1-2
D gene: TRBD1
CDR3 protein: CASNPGASRGLDGYTF
CDR3 DNA: TGCGCCAGCAACCCGGGGGCGAGCAGGGGGCTCGATGGCTACACCTTC

V gene: TRBV15
clone size: -
J gene: TRBJ2-3
D gene: TRBD2
CDR3 protein: CATSRDSGRGGDTQYF
CDR3 DNA: TGTGCCACCAGCAGAGATAGTGGACGGGGGGGAGATACGCAGTATTTT

V gene: TRBV4-1
clone size: -
J gene: TRBJ1-4
D gene: -
CDR3 protein: CASSPLGTRDEKLFF
CDR3 DNA: TGCGCCAGCAGCCCCCTCGGGACTAGGGATGAAAAACTGTTTTTT

V gene: TRBV5-1
clone size: -
J gene: TRBJ1-2
D gene: -
CDR3 protein: CASSLFGGDGGYTF
CDR3 DNA: TGCGCCAGCAGCTTGTTTGGCGGGGACGGTGGCTACACCTTC

V gene: TRBV2
clone size: -
J gene: TRBJ2-3
D gene: TRBD2
CDR3 protein: CASSEVATAGGVGTDTQYF
CDR3 DNA: TGTGCCAGCAGTGAGGTCGCGACCGCGGGGGGCGTAGGCACAGATACGCAGTATTTT

V gene: TRBV25-1
clone size: -
J gene: TRBJ2-5
D gene: -
CDR3 protein: CASRPAQETQYF
CDR3 DNA: TGTGCCAGCCGCCCAGCTCAAGAGACCCAGTACTTC

V gene: TRBV4-1
clone size: -
J gene: TRBJ1-1
D gene: -
CDR3 protein: CASGGTGATEAFF
CDR3 DNA: TGCGCCAGTGGGGGAACAGGTGCCACTGAAGCTTTCTTT

V gene: TRBV7-9
clone size: once
J gene: TRBJ2-7
D gene: -
CDR3 protein: CASSLRRDRDRASEQYF
CDR3 DNA: TGTGCCAGCAGCTTACGCCGGGACCGGGATAGGGCCTCCGAGCAGTACTTC

V gene: TRBV11-2
clone size: -
J gene: TRBJ2-7
D gene: -
CDR3 protein: CASSLRTSDEQYF
CDR3 DNA: TGTGCCAGCAGCTTGAGAACTTCGGACGAGCAGTACTTC

V gene: TRBV7-3
clone size: -
J gene: TRBJ2-3
D gene: -
CDR3 protein: CASSFELTDTQYF
CDR3 DNA: TGTGCCAGCAGCTTTGAGTTAACAGATACGCAGTATTTT

V gene: TRBV7-2
clone size: -
J gene: TRBJ2-3
D gene: -
CDR3 protein: CASSLVPVTDTQYF
CDR3 DNA: TGTGCCAGCAGCTTAGTACCTGTCACAGATACGCAGTATTTT

V gene: TRBV2
clone size: -
J gene: TRBJ1-2
D gene: -
CDR3 protein: CASSLYRDPNYGYTF
CDR3 DNA: TGTGCCAGCAGCTTATACAGGGACCCTAACTATGGCTACACCTTC